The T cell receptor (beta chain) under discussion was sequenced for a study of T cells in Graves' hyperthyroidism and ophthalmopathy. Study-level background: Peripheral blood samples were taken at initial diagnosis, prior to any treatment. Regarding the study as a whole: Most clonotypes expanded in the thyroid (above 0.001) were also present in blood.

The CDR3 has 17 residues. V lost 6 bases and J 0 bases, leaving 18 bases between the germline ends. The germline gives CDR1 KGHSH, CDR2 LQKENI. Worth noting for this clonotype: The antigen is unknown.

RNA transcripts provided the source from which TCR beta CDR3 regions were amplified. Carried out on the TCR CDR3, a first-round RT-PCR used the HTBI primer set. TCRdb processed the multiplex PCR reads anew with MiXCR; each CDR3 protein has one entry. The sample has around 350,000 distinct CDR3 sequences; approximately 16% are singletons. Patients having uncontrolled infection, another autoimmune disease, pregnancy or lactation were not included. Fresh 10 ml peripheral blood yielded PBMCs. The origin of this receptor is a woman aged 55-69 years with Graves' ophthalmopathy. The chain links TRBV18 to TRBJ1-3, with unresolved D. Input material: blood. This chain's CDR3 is CASSQNPGLYSGNTIYF. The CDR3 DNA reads TGTGCCAGCTCTCAAAACCCGGGGTTATACTCTGGAAACACCATATATTTT.